Following are 30 T cell receptor beta chains from one sample sequenced in a study of CD8 T cells in ankylosing spondylitis. One entry per CDR3 protein, called by TCRdb with MiXCR from the 5' RACE reads. The table records some 300,000 distinct CDR3 sequences, roughly 20% of them present only once. Sequenced: blood, either unsorted or a sorted T cell fraction (not recorded which). Receptors were obtained from a female donor with ankylosing spondylitis or in good health (not recorded which).

This clonotype has only a few counts. This rearrangement joins TRBV20-1 to TRBJ2-3; unclear D gene. The germline CDR1 and CDR2 sequences are DFQATT and SNEGSKA (reference sequence). Between the trimmed V and J ends, which lost 5 bases and 0 bases, there was a span of 6 bases. This CDR3 is built from 12 residues. The CDR3 sequence is CSAGPSTDTQYF. For the CDR3, the DNA is TGCAGTGCTGGACCTAGCACAGATACGCAGTATTTT.

This clonotype turned up a few times. The CDR3 protein is CASSPRTGPMVHEQYF. CDR3 DNA sequence: TGTGCCAGCAGCCCCCGGACAGGCCCTATGGTCCACGAGCAGTACTTC. The chain employs TRBV12-3 or TRBV12-4 and TRBJ2-7, with TRBD1 identical over 7 bases. The V segment lost 6 bases and the J segment 5 bases; nucleotides outside the gene matches: 16. This CDR3 has 16 residues.

This clonotype was counted many times. The chain employs TRBV20-1 and TRBJ2-7; a weak D match, TRBD1 (5 bases). The germline CDR1 and CDR2 sequences are DFQATT and SNEGSKA (reference sequence). The CDR3 covers 12 residues. The V end was cut by 5 bases, the J end by 2 bases, with 10 bases between. CDR3 amino acids: CSARLTAYEQYF. DNA of the CDR3: TGCAGTGCTCGGCTGACAGCCTACGAGCAGTACTTC.

Only a few counts were recorded for this clonotype. The gene calls are TRBV7-3 and TRBJ1-5; 7 bases map to TRBD1. J gave up 0 bases and V 2 bases, and 1 base lay outside the gene matches. This CDR3 comprises 15 residues. Germline CDR1 is SGHTA and CDR2 is FQGTGA. CDR3 residues: CASSLQGGSNQPQHF. As DNA, the CDR3 is TGTGCCAGCAGCTTACAGGGGGGTAGCAATCAGCCCCAGCATTTT.

In this sample, this clonotype turned up a few times. The rearrangement joins TRBV13 to TRBJ2-1; a weak D match, TRBD2 (6 bases). This CDR3 contains 16 residues. Trimming took off 5 bases at V and 7 bases at J, with 21 bases between the two ends. Germline CDR1 is PRHDT and CDR2 is FYEKMQ (reference sequence). Here the CDR3 reads CASSAALAFFRNEQFF. Here the CDR3 DNA reads TGTGCCAGCAGCGCGGCACTAGCATTCTTTCGGAATGAGCAGTTCTTC. The variable domain in full, completed from reference TRBV13 and TRBJ2-1, reads AAGVIQSPRHLIKEKRETATLKCYPIPRHDTVYWYQQGPGQDPQFLISFYEKMQSDKGSIPDRFSAQQFSDYHSELNMSSLELGDSALYFCASSAALAFFRNEQFFGPGTRLTVL.

The V call is TRBV7-9, the J call TRBJ2-3; the match to TRBD1 covers 9 bases. The germline V gene has CDR1 SEHNR and CDR2 FQNEAQ (reference sequence). Trimming at V came to 5 bases and at J to 1 base, leaving 10 bases not matched to a gene. This CDR3 comprises 17 residues. CDR3 protein: CASSPPRTGDGTDTQYF. In DNA form, the CDR3 reads TGTGCCAGCAGCCCTCCCAGGACAGGGGACGGCACAGATACGCAGTATTTT.

The chain links TRBV6-2 or TRBV6-3 to TRBJ2-1, with a weak D call TRBD2 (6 bases). CDR1 and CDR2 (germline): MNHEY, SVGEGT. The CDR3 is 15 residues long. Trimming removed 4 bases from V and 12 bases from J, with 22 bases in between. In DNA form, the CDR3 reads TGTGCCAGCAGTTTTGGCGGTTCCCCGGGACTGTGGCAGTTCTTC. Translation: CASSFGGSPGLWQFF.

V is TRBV7-9 and J is TRBJ2-1; TRBD2 is a possible D gene (6 bases). The CDR3 sequence is 16 residues long. Germline CDR1 SEHNR, CDR2 FQNEAQ (reference sequence). The V end lost 0 bases, the J end lost 8 bases, and 17 bases lay between the germline ends. The CDR3 sequence is CASSLALAVRSHEQFF. The DNA of the CDR3 is TGTGCCAGCAGCTTAGCCTTAGCGGTCCGGTCGCATGAGCAGTTCTTC.

This clonotype was counted many times. V gene TRBV4-3 combines with J gene TRBJ2-5; D is possibly TRBD2 (5 bases). Trimming pared 0 bases from V and 0 bases from J, leaving 8 bases between. Germline values: CDR1 LGHNA, CDR2 YSLEER. The CDR3 runs 15 residues. The CDR3 region is CASSQERVNQETQYF. DNA of the CDR3: TGCGCCAGCAGCCAAGAGCGGGTGAACCAAGAGACCCAGTACTTC.

The chain carries TRBV5-1 and TRBJ2-5; D is tentatively TRBD1 or TRBD2 (5 bases each). V was pared by 10 bases and J by 1 base, with 11 bases between. This CDR3 has 12 amino acids. CDR1 and CDR2 from the germline V gene are SGHRS and YFSETQ. This CDR3 is CASEGPQETQYF. CDR3 in DNA: TGCGCCTCTGAGGGACCCCAAGAGACCCAGTACTTC.

This sequence joins TRBV14 and TRBJ2-3; D gene unclear. The germline gives CDR1 SGHDN, CDR2 FVKESK. Trimming left V 4 bases short and J 2 bases short, with 7 bases between. The CDR3 consists of 13 residues. The CDR3 is CASSRRLTDTQYF. The DNA for the CDR3 is TGTGCCAGCAGCCGCCGACTCACAGATACGCAGTATTTT.

This clonotype was recorded a few times. This rearrangement joins TRBV6-5 to TRBJ1-1, with TRBD1 as a possible D gene (5 bases). This CDR3 is 13 amino acids long. The germline V gene has CDR1 MNHEY and CDR2 SVGAGI. Trimming shortened V by 2 bases and J by 10 bases, and 14 bases separated the two germline ends. The CDR3 protein is CASSYEIRGRAFF. The CDR3 DNA sequence: TGTGCCAGCAGTTACGAGATACGGGGGAGAGCTTTCTTT.

The table lists this clonotype with a count of one. This chain joins TRBV7-6 and TRBJ1-1; D perhaps matches TRBD1 (6 bases). Trimming removed 5 bases from V and 3 bases from J, with 13 bases in between. The CDR3 covers 14 residues. Germline V gene sequence: CDR1 SGHVS, CDR2 FNYEAQ. CDR3 coding DNA: TGTGCCAGCAGCCTCCTAGGGGGAGACACTGAAGCTTTCTTT. This gives the protein CASSLLGGDTEAFF. The whole variable domain, filled in from reference TRBV7-6 and TRBJ1-1, reads GAGVSQSPRYKVTKRGQDVALRCDPISGHVSLYWYRQALGQGPEFLTYFNYEAQQDKSGLPNDRFSAERPEGSISTLTIQRTEQRDSAMYRCASSLLGGDTEAFFGQGTRLTVV.

The rearrangement links TRBV15 to TRBJ2-5; D gene ambiguous. The CDR3 length is 15 residues. Germline CDR1 and CDR2: LNHNV and YYDKDF (reference sequence). V lost 3 bases and J lost 0, with 11 bases in between. CDR3 sequence: CATSRQSRYQETQYF. The CDR3 DNA is TGTGCCACCAGCAGGCAATCTAGGTACCAAGAGACCCAGTACTTC.

This clonotype was observed a few times. This chain uses TRBV29-1 with TRBJ2-5; 9 bases map to TRBD1. This CDR3 has 15 amino acids. V shed 7 bases, J shed 5 bases, and the junction held 14 bases outside the gene matches. The germline gives CDR1 SQVTM, CDR2 ANQGSEA. DNA for the CDR3: TGCAGCGACCCGTGGCGAGGGACAGGGTCGGAGACCCAGTACTTC. Translated, it gives CSDPWRGTGSETQYF.

This chain links TRBV20-1 with TRBJ2-1; the match to TRBD2 covers 7 bases. CDR3 size: 13 residues. Looked up from germline, CDR1 is DFQATT and CDR2 is SNEGSKA (reference sequence). The ends lost 7 bases at V and 8 bases at J; junction bases unmatched: 11. The CDR3 spells CSGKRGSRYEQFF. Written as DNA, the CDR3 is TGCAGTGGGAAACGCGGGAGTAGGTATGAGCAGTTCTTC.

This clonotype was found many times. The CDR3 region is CSVSGSGTSPEQYF. The CDR3 nucleotides read TGCAGCGTCAGTGGTAGTGGGACTAGTCCCGAGCAGTACTTC. V is TRBV29-1 and J is TRBJ2-7; 8 bases line up with TRBD2. After removal of 6 bases from V and 6 bases from J, the junction contained 13 bases not matched to a gene. Per germline, CDR1 SQVTM and CDR2 ANQGSEA. The CDR3 loop spans 14 amino acids.

This chain links TRBV7-9 with TRBJ2-5; 9 nucleotides agree with TRBD1. Germline-derived CDR1 and CDR2 are SEHNR and FQNEAQ (reference sequence). Trimming took 4 bases from V and 5 from J; bases not matched to a gene: 8. The CDR3 sequence is 15 residues long. The CDR3 sequence: CASSSGQGRGETQYF. CDR3 coding DNA: TGTGCCAGCAGCTCGGGACAGGGCCGAGGGGAGACCCAGTACTTC.

This chain uses TRBV5-1 with TRBJ1-1; no clear D gene. Germline V gene data show CDR1 as SGHRS and CDR2 as YFSETQ. V was clipped by 5 bases and J by 1 base, with 12 bases between them. The CDR3 is 14 residues long. CDR3 amino acids: CASRFSLTNTEAFF. DNA for the CDR3: TGCGCCAGCAGATTCTCTCTAACGAACACTGAAGCTTTCTTT.

The gene calls are TRBV2 and TRBJ1-5; D uncertain. V dropped 6 bases and J dropped 0 bases, with 12 bases sitting between them. The CDR3 is 15 amino acids. CDR1 and CDR2 (germline): SNHLY, FYNNEI. CDR3 coding DNA: TGTGCCAGCAGAGGACGGTCCCTTAGCAATCAGCCCCAGCATTTT. This gives the protein CASRGRSLSNQPQHF.

This clonotype was seen only once. This CDR3 reads CASSHFHRTDYEQYF. The CDR3 DNA is TGTGCCAGCAGCCATTTTCACAGGACGGACTACGAGCAGTACTTC. The chain has TRBV3-1 and TRBJ2-7, with D perhaps matching TRBD1 (5 bases). The CDR3 is 15 amino acids. The V gene's germline CDR1 is LGHDT and CDR2 YNNKEL (reference sequence). V was trimmed by 3 bases and J by 3 bases, leaving 15 bases between them.

A few counts support this clonotype. The chain links TRBV14 to TRBJ2-1, with TRBD2 matching over 12 bases. V shed 2 bases, J shed 0 bases, and the junction held 5 bases outside the gene matches. The CDR3 covers 18 residues. The germline V gene has CDR1 SGHDN and CDR2 FVKESK. The DNA of the CDR3 is TGTGCCAGCAGCCAATTAGGGACTAGCGGGTTCTCCTACAATGAGCAGTTCTTC. Translated: CASSQLGTSGFSYNEQFF.

CDR3 sequence reads: CASSQQGQETQYF. CDR3 bases: TGTGCCAGCAGCCAACAGGGGCAGGAGACCCAGTACTTC. The chain employs TRBV5-5 and TRBJ2-5; TRBD1 matches at 7 bases. Germline loops: CDR1 SGHKS, CDR2 YYEKEE (reference sequence). V was clipped by 4 bases and J by 5 bases; unmatched bases: 5. The CDR3 covers 13 residues.

This clonotype was detected a few times. The chain recombines TRBV20-1 with TRBJ2-6, with TRBD1 matching 7 bases. The CDR3 is 14 residues long. CDR1 is DFQATT, CDR2 SNEGSKA, per germline (reference sequence). Germline trimming cut 6 bases from V and 4 bases from J; bases unmatched to any gene: 6. The CDR3 nucleotides are TGCAGTGCAACCACAGGGGACGGGGCCAACGTCCTGACTTTC. The encoded protein is CSATTGDGANVLTF.

This clonotype showed up just a few times. The J gene is TRBJ2-5, the V gene TRBV7-9, with TRBD2 matching over 13 bases. The trim removed 8 bases at V and 3 bases at J, leaving 12 bases unmatched. The CDR3 has 17 amino acids. The germline CDR1 and CDR2 sequences are SEHNR and FQNEAQ (reference sequence). CDR3 in amino acids: CASHNSGTSGIKETQYF. As DNA, the CDR3 is TGTGCCAGCCATAACTCCGGGACTAGCGGGATAAAAGAGACCCAGTACTTC.

The genes are TRBV5-5 and TRBJ2-5; TRBD1 matches at 8 bases. Trimming took 4 bases from V and 1 from J; bases not matched to a gene: 9. This CDR3 region has 16 residues. From germline, CDR1 is SGHKS and CDR2 YYEKEE (reference sequence). As DNA, the CDR3 is TGTGCCAGCAGCCACCTCCGGACAGGGCGCCAAGAGACCCAGTACTTC. It encodes CASSHLRTGRQETQYF. The full variable domain, completed using reference TRBV5-5 and TRBJ2-5, is DAGVTQSPTHLIKTRGQQVTLRCSPISGHKSVSWYQQVLGQGPQFIFQYYEKEERGRGNFPDRFSARQFPNYSSELNVNALLLGDSALYLCASSHLRTGRQETQYFGPGTRLLVL.

V and J are TRBV20-1 and TRBJ2-3; the match to TRBD2 covers 10 bases. The CDR3 runs to 14 residues. Germline CDR1 DFQATT, CDR2 SNEGSKA (reference sequence). Trimming removed 0 bases from V and 14 bases from J; junction bases left unmatched: 11. The CDR3 DNA reads as TGCAGTGCTAGAGATCGGCGAGCGGGAGGGCCGGGGTATTTT. Protein sequence: CSARDRRAGGPGYF.

V is TRBV4-3 and J is TRBJ2-7; weak D call: TRBD1 (5 bases). The V end was cut by 0 bases, the J end by 5 bases, with 11 bases between. The CDR3 is made up of 14 amino acids. In germline, CDR1 is LGHNA, CDR2 YSLEER. CDR3 nucleotide sequence: TGCGCCAGCAGCCAAGATCAGGGCCGGGACGAGCAGTACTTC. Translation: CASSQDQGRDEQYF.

This sequence joins TRBV29-1 and TRBJ1-1; a weak D match, TRBD1 (6 bases). The CDR3 runs to 13 residues. V lost 5 bases, J lost 0 bases, and 10 bases lay in between. The germline CDR1 and CDR2 sequences are SQVTM and ANQGSEA. The CDR3 DNA follows: TGCAGCGTTAGACAGGTAATGAACACTGAAGCTTTCTTT. This codes for CSVRQVMNTEAFF.

There are a few counts of this clonotype. The V and J genes are TRBV20-1 and TRBJ1-1; D remains ambiguous. The V gene's germline CDR1 is DFQATT and CDR2 SNEGSKA (reference sequence). The length of the CDR3 is 13 residues. Trimming removed 2 bases from V and 4 bases from J, with 11 bases in between. DNA for the CDR3: TGCAGTGCTAGACTGGGGTACCCCACTGAAGCTTTCTTT. As protein: CSARLGYPTEAFF.